The 20 T cell receptor beta chains listed next were all sequenced from one sample in a study of blood T cells in healthy people across ages. The second PCR ran roughly 6 to 11 cycles with a sample-barcoded 5' primer and J-beta primers. TCRdb re-called the 5' RACE reads through MiXCR, storing one row per CDR3 protein. In the table there are about 1.6 million distinct CDR3 sequences, about 32% of which are singletons. Specimen: blood. The receptors were sampled from a woman in her twenties or thirties in good health.

The rearrangement uses TRBV20-1 and TRBJ2-7, with D possibly matching TRBD1 (6 bases). The DNA end is more similar to TRBJ2-5, so the J call may be wrong. Germline CDR1 is DFQATT and CDR2 is SNEGSKA (reference sequence). The CDR3 is made up of 12 amino acids. CDR3: CSPNDRSETQYF. For the CDR3, the DNA is TGCAGTCCAAATGACAGGTCGGAGACCCAGTACTTC.

The V call is TRBV6-2 or TRBV6-3, the J call TRBJ1-2, with TRBD1 matching 7 bases. The germline V gene has CDR1 MNHEY and CDR2 SVGEGT. The V and J ends lost 2 bases and 5 bases, in that order; junction bases with no gene match: 5. The CDR3 totals 14 residues. DNA of the CDR3: TGTGCCAGCAGTTACGGAGGGGGCTGGTATGGCTACACCTTC. This encodes CASSYGGGWYGYTF.

As concerns this clonotype: The final CDR3 position lacks the conserved phenylalanine or tryptophan, pointing to a likely read error. The V and J genes are TRBV4-1 and TRBJ1-2, with 11 nucleotides matching TRBD1. The ends lost 2 bases at V and 4 bases at J; junction bases unmatched: 3. This CDR3 comprises 15 residues. Germline V gene lookup returns CDR1 MGHRA and CDR2 YSYEKL. The CDR3: CASSQPGQGVYGYTC. The CDR3 nucleotides read TGCGCCAGCAGCCAACCGGGACAGGGGGTCTATGGCTACACCTGC.

In this sample, this clonotype turned up many times. This sequence joins TRBV29-1 and TRBJ2-1, with D possibly matching TRBD1 (5 bases). V lost 6 bases, J lost 10 bases, and 16 bases lay in between. The CDR3 contains 12 residues. The V gene's germline CDR1 is SQVTM and CDR2 ANQGSEA. The CDR3 DNA follows: TGCAGCGTGCATGTTGGGGCCAGGGAGCAGTTCTTC. It yields the protein CSVHVGAREQFF.

Many counts were recorded for this clonotype. This chain uses TRBV9 with TRBJ2-3; 7 nucleotides align to TRBD2. Germline V lookup: CDR1 SGDLS, CDR2 YYNGEE. V shed 4 bases, J shed 6 bases, and the junction held 8 bases outside the gene matches. The CDR3 length is 14 residues. The CDR3 DNA follows: TGTGCCAGCAGCACAGACCCAGCGGGGGATACGCAGTATTTT. Protein: CASSTDPAGDTQYF.

The J gene is TRBJ2-3, the V gene TRBV6-1; TRBD2 agrees at 11 bases. The CDR3 loop spans 16 amino acids. The trim removed 6 bases at V and 4 bases at J, leaving 9 bases unmatched. Germline values: CDR1 MNHNS, CDR2 SASEGT. CDR3 nucleotides: TGTGCCAGCAGCGCCCGTAGCGGGAGGGACGCAGATACGCAGTATTTT. Encoded protein: CASSARSGRDADTQYF.

The chain has TRBV21-1 and TRBJ2-4; the D segment call TRBD1 is taken from the table without a DNA check. The end of the DNA aligns better with TRBJ2-7, so the J call may be wrong. TRBV21-1 is flagged as a pseudogene. The CDR3 has 14 amino acids. The CDR3 protein is CASSRTGFPNEQYF. CDR3 in DNA: TGTGCCAGCAGCCGGACAGGGTTTCCCAACGAGCAGTACTTC.

This clonotype came up a few times. The chain joins TRBV7-3 to TRBJ2-5; unclear D gene. Germline-derived CDR1 and CDR2 are SGHTA and FQGTGA. The CDR3 totals 13 residues. Trimming removed 4 bases at V and 5 bases at J, with 11 bases between. The CDR3 DNA reads TGTGCCAGCAGCTCAAGGGTGACGGAGACCCAGTACTTC. This encodes CASSSRVTETQYF.

J is TRBJ2-5 and V is TRBV6-2 or TRBV6-3; D uncertain. The J call may be incorrect, as the DNA end agrees better with TRBJ2-7. The CDR3 runs to 16 residues. The V gene's germline CDR1 is MNHEY and CDR2 SVGEGT. CDR3 in amino acids: CASSYTVGEPSYEQYF. DNA for the CDR3: TGTGCCAGCAGTTACACGGTAGGTGAGCCCTCCTACGAGCAGTACTTC.

This chain links TRBV28 with TRBJ2-7; D not certain. The germline V gene has CDR1 MDHEN and CDR2 SYDVKM. Trimming cost V 3 bases and J 0 bases, with 12 bases left between them. CDR3 length: 15 residues. CDR3 in amino acids: CASSFGVTLSYEQYF. CDR3 DNA: TGTGCCAGCAGTTTTGGGGTCACCCTCTCCTACGAGCAGTACTTC.

This clonotype appeared a few times. At one end the junction does not follow the germline gene, possibly because of a read error. The J gene is TRBJ2-7, the V gene TRBV12-3 or TRBV12-4; D is unresolved. The CDR3 loop spans 12 amino acids. The CDR3 region has the DNA TGTGCCAGCAACGACGGAACCTACGAGCGGTACTTC. It specifies CASNDGTYERYF.

The chain couples TRBV7-9 to TRBJ1-4; D gene uncertain. Germline V gene sequence: CDR1 SEHNR, CDR2 FQNEAQ (reference sequence). Trimming removed 1 base at V and 5 bases at J, with 8 bases between. The CDR3 totals 14 residues. CDR3 nucleotide sequence: TGTGCCAGCAGCTTAGGATCAAGGAATGAAAAACTGTTTTTT. Protein: CASSLGSRNEKLFF.

V gene TRBV5-5 combines with J gene TRBJ2-7; 7 bases match TRBD1. The CDR3 is 14 residues long. V lost 3 bases to trimming and J lost 3 bases; unmatched junction nucleotides: 6. Germline V gene lookup returns CDR1 SGHKS and CDR2 YYEKEE (reference sequence). The CDR3 DNA reads as TGTGCCAGCAGCTGGGACAGAACCAACTACGAGCAGTACTTC. This codes for CASSWDRTNYEQYF.

The genes are TRBV3-1 and TRBJ2-3; a weak D match, TRBD2 (6 bases). Looked up from germline, CDR1 is LGHDT and CDR2 is YNNKEL (reference sequence). The CDR3 loop spans 14 amino acids. Trimming took off 5 bases at V and 2 bases at J, with 11 bases between the two ends. CDR3 in amino acids: CASSARGITDTQYF. The CDR3 nucleotides read TGTGCCAGCAGCGCTCGGGGGATCACAGATACGCAGTATTTT.

The chain is built from TRBV5-1 and TRBJ2-5, with unresolved D. Deletions cut 0 bases from V and 2 bases from J, with 11 bases between. From germline, CDR1 is SGHRS and CDR2 YFSETQ. There are 15 residues in the CDR3. The CDR3 is CASSLESSVQETQYF. In DNA, the CDR3 is TGCGCCAGCAGCTTGGAATCGTCGGTGCAAGAGACCCAGTACTTC.

This clonotype appeared a few times. In nucleotides, the CDR3 is TGTGCCAGCACGACTAGTACAGATACGCAGTATTTT. It yields the protein CASTTSTDTQYF. The chain carries TRBV6-2 or TRBV6-3 and TRBJ2-3; tentatively, D is TRBD2 (6 bases). Germline V CDR1 and CDR2: MNHEY, SVGEGT. There are 12 residues in the CDR3. The ends were cut back, 7 bases at V and 3 bases at J, with 8 bases in the middle.

To note about this clonotype: One junction end does not reproduce the germline sequence, and a read error may be involved. CDR3: CVTSDLQPGVNNEQFF. The CDR3, as DNA: TGTGTCACCAGTGATTTGCAACCAGGGGTTAACAATGAGCAGTTCTTC. This rearrangement joins TRBV24-1 to TRBJ2-1; a weak D match, TRBD1 (6 bases). Looked up from germline, CDR1 is KGHDR and CDR2 is SFDVKD. CDR3 length: 16 residues.

Only one count was recorded for this clonotype. One end of the junction does not line up with germline, which may come from a read error. The chain recombines TRBV30 with TRBJ2-5, with 7 positions matching TRBD1. The CDR3 consists of 14 residues. Germline loops: CDR1 GTSNPN, CDR2 SVGIG (reference sequence). The CDR3 protein is CTWSLTGMGETQYF. CDR3 DNA: TGTACCTGGAGCCTGACAGGGATGGGAGAGACCCAGTACTTC.

The V call is TRBV30, the J call TRBJ2-7, with no clear D. The DNA end favors TRBJ2-5, so the J call may be wrong. Germline CDR1 GTSNPN, CDR2 SVGIG (reference sequence). CDR3 length equals 12 residues. The CDR3 DNA reads as TGTGCCTGGAGTGTGATGGGAGAGACCCAGTACTTC. Its translation: CAWSVMGETQYF.

The CDR3 DNA reads as TGTGCCAGCAGTTTTAGGTCAGTAAATCAGCCCCAGCATTTT. This codes for CASSFRSVNQPQHF. The V gene is TRBV28, the J gene TRBJ1-5; D unclear. The CDR3 spans 14 residues. Germline values: CDR1 MDHEN, CDR2 SYDVKM. V was shortened by 3 bases and J by 4 bases, with 10 bases between the two germline ends. The full variable domain, completed using reference TRBV28 and TRBJ1-5, is DVKVTQSSRYLVKRTGEKVFLECVQDMDHENMFWYRQDPGLGLRLIYFSYDVKMKEKGDIPEGYSVSREKKERFSLILESASTNQTSMYLCASSFRSVNQPQHFGDGTRLSIL.